What follows are 16 T cell receptor beta chains derived from one specimen sequenced in a study of T cells of healthy individuals. TCRdb re-called the 5' RACE reads through MiXCR, storing one row per CDR3 protein. The sample lists 90,000 to 100,000 distinct CDR3 sequences; approximately 15% were seen once. Source of these receptors: a human donor in good health.

This clonotype was seen a few times. This chain uses TRBV4-3 with TRBJ1-6; 7 positions match TRBD1. Germline CDR1 LGHNA, CDR2 YSLEER. This CDR3 region has 17 residues. The V and J ends lost 4 bases and 5 bases, in that order; junction bases with no gene match: 11. The CDR3 loop reads CASSRRSDRSNNSPLHF. CDR3 nucleotides: TGCGCCAGCAGCCGGAGATCGGACAGGTCGAATAATTCACCCCTCCACTTT.

This clonotype was recorded a few times. This chain links TRBV18 with TRBJ2-5, with D unclear. This CDR3 is built from 13 residues. CDR1 and CDR2 (germline): KGHSH, LQKENI. V dropped 6 bases and J dropped 0 bases, with 8 bases sitting between them. The CDR3 here is CASSRLYQETQYF. The CDR3 nucleotides are TGTGCCAGCTCTCGCCTGTACCAAGAGACCCAGTACTTC.

This clonotype has a handful of counts. This sequence joins TRBV7-9 and TRBJ1-2; 8 bases are shared with TRBD1. Germline CDR1 is SEHNR and CDR2 is FQNEAQ (reference sequence). The trim removed 5 bases at V and 3 bases at J, leaving 5 bases unmatched. This CDR3 region has 14 residues. CDR3 protein: CASSAGQGYYGYTF. The CDR3 DNA sequence: TGTGCCAGCAGCGCCGGACAGGGATACTATGGCTACACCTTC. Variable domain in full (rest from reference TRBV7-9 and TRBJ1-2): DTGVSQNPRHKITKRGQNVTFRCDPISEHNRLYWYRQTLGQGPEFLTYFQNEAQLEKSRLLSDRFSAERPKGSFSTLEIQRTEQGDSAMYLCASSAGQGYYGYTFGSGTRLTVV.

Remarks on this clonotype: Given a much more abundant clone one base away, this may be a read error. The chain couples TRBV6-4 to TRBJ2-1; 11 bases line up with TRBD2. Germline V gives CDR1 MRHNA, CDR2 SNTAGT. This CDR3 has 14 amino acids. The DNA of the CDR3 is TGTGCCAGCTGTGATAGCGGGGGGGCCAATGAGCAGTTCTTC. Residues: CASCDSGGANEQFF.

The table lists this clonotype with a few counts. Here the CDR3 DNA reads TGTGCCTGGAGTCGGACAGTCCCCAGCTCCTACGAGCAGTACTTC. Translated, it gives CAWSRTVPSSYEQYF. The chain is built from TRBV30 and TRBJ2-7; D may be TRBD1 (6 bases). Trimming stripped 2 bases from V and 0 bases from J, with 14 bases between. Germline CDR1 and CDR2: GTSNPN and SVGIG (reference sequence). The CDR3 is 15 residues long.

A few counts support this clonotype. This chain links TRBV10-3 with TRBJ2-3; TRBD1 is a possible D gene (5 bases). V was pared by 6 bases and J by 0 bases, with 13 bases between. This CDR3 has 15 amino acids. Germline-derived CDR1 and CDR2 are ENHRY and SYGVKD. CDR3 amino acids: CAIRRGSPSTDTQYF. CDR3 nucleotide sequence: TGTGCCATCAGAAGGGGAAGCCCTAGCACAGATACGCAGTATTTT.

This clonotype showed up just a few times. The V gene is TRBV5-4, the J gene TRBJ2-5, with 7 positions matching TRBD1. V shed 6 bases and J 0 bases; nucleotides not matched to a gene: 8. The CDR3 sequence is 15 residues long. CDR1 is SGHNT, CDR2 YYREEE, per germline (reference sequence). The CDR3 is CASTPGQLYQETQYF. The CDR3, as DNA: TGTGCCAGCACCCCGGGACAGCTCTACCAAGAGACCCAGTACTTC.

This clonotype was observed a few times. The gene calls are TRBV2 and TRBJ2-1; 7 nucleotides align to TRBD1. Per germline, CDR1 SNHLY and CDR2 FYNNEI. V shed 5 bases, J shed 4 bases, and the junction held 2 bases outside the gene matches. The CDR3 is 13 amino acids. CDR3 region: CASSQQGYNEQFF. The CDR3 coding sequence is TGTGCCAGCAGTCAACAGGGGTACAATGAGCAGTTCTTC.

This clonotype came up a few times. The genes are TRBV7-2 and TRBJ1-5, with D hard to call. Germline loops: CDR1 SGHTA, CDR2 FQGNSA. The CDR3 runs to 12 residues. With 4 bases removed from V and 13 bases from J, the gap between germline ends came to 14 bases. In DNA form, the CDR3 reads TGTGCCAGCAGCTCAGGTGGACCCCGGCAGCATTTT. Translated, it gives CASSSGGPRQHF. Filled out from reference TRBV7-2 and TRBJ1-5, the complete variable domain reads GAGVSQSPSNKVTEKGKDVELRCDPISGHTALYWYRQSLGQGLEFLIYFQGNSAPDKSGLPSDRFSAERTGGSVSTLTIQRTQQEDSAVYLCASSSGGPRQHFGDGTRLSIL.

The rearrangement joins TRBV7-9 to TRBJ1-2; D uncertain. Between the trimmed V and J ends, which lost 1 base and 6 bases, there was a span of 9 bases. The germline V gene has CDR1 SEHNR and CDR2 FQNEAQ (reference sequence). This CDR3 contains 13 residues. CDR3 region: CASSLVQLDGYTF. The DNA of the CDR3 is TGTGCCAGCAGCTTAGTACAGTTGGATGGCTACACCTTC.

This chain joins TRBV28 and TRBJ2-2, with D hard to call. The CDR3 totals 18 residues. Germline V gene lookup returns CDR1 MDHEN and CDR2 SYDVKM. The V end lost 1 base, the J end lost 1 base, and 16 bases lay between the germline ends. The DNA of the CDR3 is TGTGCCAGCAGTTTATTCCCTCCAGGAACAATGAACACCGGGGAGCTGTTTTTT. It codes for CASSLFPPGTMNTGELFF.

This clonotype was seen at least ten times. The rearrangement uses TRBV10-2 and TRBJ1-4; no firm D call. Between the trimmed V and J ends, which lost 3 bases and 3 bases, there was a span of 5 bases. From germline, CDR1 is WSHSY and CDR2 SAAADI. The CDR3 is made up of 13 amino acids. The CDR3 loop is CASSDRSNEKLFF. CDR3 bases: TGCGCCAGCAGTGACAGATCTAATGAAAAACTGTTTTTT.

This clonotype was seen a handful of times. CDR3 nucleotide sequence: TGTGCCAGTAGTCCTTCCGGGACAGTTTCACCCCTCCACTTT. Protein product: CASSPSGTVSPLHF. J is TRBJ1-6 and V is TRBV19, with 7 bases lining up with TRBD1. Germline CDR1 is LNHDA and CDR2 is SQIVND (reference sequence). The CDR3 covers 14 residues. V lost 5 bases, J lost 9 bases, and 7 bases stayed unmatched.

This chain joins TRBV7-2 and TRBJ2-3; the D call may be TRBD1 or TRBD2 (5 bases each). CDR3 length: 13 amino acids. Germline V gene data show CDR1 as SGHTA and CDR2 as FQGNSA. The V and J ends lost 8 bases and 8 bases respectively, with 17 bases between them. CDR3 residues: CASWGRGLGTQYF. For the CDR3, the DNA is TGTGCCAGCTGGGGACGAGGCCTTGGTACGCAGTATTTT. Variable domain in full (rest from reference TRBV7-2 and TRBJ2-3): GAGVSQSPSNKVTEKGKDVELRCDPISGHTALYWYRQSLGQGLEFLIYFQGNSAPDKSGLPSDRFSAERTGGSVSTLTIQRTQQEDSAVYLCASWGRGLGTQYFGPGTRLTVL.

This clonotype was seen at least ten times. The junction departs from germline at one end; a sequencing error may be responsible. The rearrangement joins TRBV20-1 to TRBJ2-1; D gene uncertain. This CDR3 contains 12 residues. Looked up from germline, CDR1 is DFQATT and CDR2 is SNEGSKA (reference sequence). The CDR3 sequence: CSARDSDFGSIF. CDR3 sequence (DNA): TGCAGTGCTAGAGATTCAGACTTTGGATCCATCTTC.

This chain connects TRBV20-1 to TRBJ2-7; 9 nucleotides align to TRBD2. Germline CDR1 DFQATT, CDR2 SNEGSKA (reference sequence). The CDR3 is 15 residues long. Trimming at V came to 3 bases and at J to 1 base, leaving 7 bases not matched to a gene. In nucleotides, the CDR3 is TGCAGTGCTAGCCCCCCCCTAGCGGGGTCCTACGAGCAGTACTTC. Protein product: CSASPPLAGSYEQYF.